This T cell receptor (beta chain) comes out of a study of CD8+ T cells in alopecia areata. On the study more broadly: Scoring of severity for treated patients was based on percentage of affected scalp area.

General study points: One nonresponder makes the tie between baseline CD8+ expansion and response uncertain.

Following RNA extraction, reverse transcription yielded cDNA that acted as the sequencing template. Profiled with immunoSEQ multiplex PCR; TCRdb holds only in-frame clones, not every one. The sample holds about 110,000 clones, around 84% seen once. The sample's treatment: oral pan-JAK inhibitor, 5-10 mg twice daily. Germline V gene sequence: CDR1 SGDLS, CDR2 YYNGEE. 8 amino acids form the CDR3, both terminal residues included. Notes on this clone: The target antigen is unknown. This CDR3 fails to terminate in the conserved phenylalanine or tryptophan, so it likely reflects a read error. The limits of the CDR3 on the DNA are not certain, so only TCRdb's listed CDR3 is given.

The clonotype was recovered from a human donor with alopecia areata. Here the sequenced sample was CD8+ T cells sorted from blood, taken at week 24, from a patient treated with tofacitinib. The chain couples TRBV9 to TRBJ1-4. The CDR3 here is CASSLTLL.